The 28 T cell receptor beta chains below all came from one sample that was sequenced in a study of regulatory T cells in long-lasting Graves disease. Time point: newly diagnosed GD, antithyroid drugs for less than 3 months. The TCR library was made from RNA that had been extracted from PBMCs in TRIzol. Combining iRepertoire HTBI primers with Arm-PCR of CDR3 regions, the authors built TCR beta libraries. From the multiplex PCR reads, TCRdb called clonotypes with MiXCR, one entry per CDR3 protein. The sample lists approximately 490,000 distinct CDR3 sequences, about a sixth seen once, with 12% in the top ten. Another study also made use of these data, one on T cells in Graves' hyperthyroidism and ophthalmopathy.

The source was peripheral blood mononuclear cells (PBMCs), collected at new diagnosis, from a patient treated with antithyroid drugs. Every receptor here comes from a man aged 40-55 years with Graves disease.

This clonotype showed up many times. The rearrangement joins TRBV4-1 to TRBJ2-1; 7 nucleotides match TRBD2. After removal of 0 bases from V and 6 bases from J, the junction contained 11 bases not matched to a gene. CDR3 size: 17 residues. The germline V gene encodes CDR1 MGHRA and CDR2 YSYEKL. CDR3 coding DNA: TGCGCCAGCAGCCAAGATAACGCGGGAGCTGCTTTCAATGAGCAGTTCTTC. It translates to CASSQDNAGAAFNEQFF.

This clonotype was seen ten or more times. This chain connects TRBV30 to TRBJ2-2, with TRBD2 matching over 12 bases. CDR1 is GTSNPN and CDR2 is SVGIG in the germline V gene (reference sequence). The CDR3 length is 16 residues. The V and J ends lost 3 bases and 5 bases, in that order; junction bases with no gene match: 7. CDR3 in DNA: TGTGCCTGGAGCTCAACTAGCGGGAGGTATACCGGGGAGCTGTTTTTT. As protein: CAWSSTSGRYTGELFF.

This clonotype was found many times. This chain uses TRBV3-1 with TRBJ2-1; D possibly corresponds to TRBD2 (6 bases). Per germline, CDR1 LGHDT and CDR2 YNNKEL (reference sequence). The CDR3 covers 15 residues. Trimming removed 1 base at V and 6 bases at J, with 13 bases between. Here the CDR3 reads CASSQADGRGNEQFF. The CDR3 DNA follows: TGTGCCAGCAGCCAAGCGGACGGGAGAGGCAATGAGCAGTTCTTC.

The rearrangement links TRBV27 to TRBJ2-7, with D perhaps matching TRBD2 (6 bases). Per germline, CDR1 MNHEY and CDR2 SMNVEV (reference sequence). V was cut by 2 bases and J by 3 bases, with 11 bases left in between. The CDR3 runs 14 residues. CDR3 sequence (DNA): TGTGCCAGCAGTTTAAGGCGGGGATACTACGAGCAGTACTTC. It specifies CASSLRRGYYEQYF.

This clonotype was observed many times. The rearrangement links TRBV28 to TRBJ1-2; 10 bases align to TRBD1. Germline V gene sequence: CDR1 MDHEN, CDR2 SYDVKM. Germline trimming cut 6 bases from V and 4 bases from J; bases unmatched to any gene: 8. The CDR3 totals 15 residues. Here the CDR3 reads CASRHGDRGFYGYTF. The DNA for the CDR3 is TGTGCCAGCAGACATGGGGACAGGGGTTTCTATGGCTACACCTTC.

The chain couples TRBV20-1 to TRBJ1-1; 8 positions agree with TRBD1. Germline CDR1 reads DFQATT; CDR2 reads SNEGSKA (reference sequence). The CDR3 loop spans 15 amino acids. With 0 bases clipped from V and 4 bases from J, the junction kept 7 bases outside the gene matches. The CDR3 here is CSARDRTGRVTEAFF. Written as DNA, the CDR3 is TGCAGTGCTAGAGATCGGACAGGGCGGGTCACTGAAGCTTTCTTT.

This clonotype has at least ten counts. This rearrangement joins TRBV10-3 to TRBJ2-3; 12 bases align to TRBD2. Trimming took 10 bases from V and 5 from J; bases not matched to a gene: 7. The length of the CDR3 is 14 residues. Germline CDR1 and CDR2: ENHRY and SYGVKD. The DNA of the CDR3 is TGTGCCACCACGGGACTAGCGGGCCAAGATACGCAGTATTTT. Translated, it gives CATTGLAGQDTQYF.

Only a few counts were recorded for this clonotype. This chain connects TRBV20-1 to TRBJ2-1, with D tentatively TRBD2 (6 bases). The V gene's germline CDR1 is DFQATT and CDR2 SNEGSKA (reference sequence). CDR3 length: 13 residues. V lost 3 bases, J lost 8 bases, and 14 bases lay in between. The CDR3: CSASQTSRYEQFF. CDR3 nucleotides: TGCAGTGCTAGCCAGACTAGTCGCTATGAGCAGTTCTTC.

The sample holds many counts of this clonotype. This chain joins TRBV5-1 and TRBJ1-2; the match to TRBD1 covers 7 bases. Germline V gene lookup returns CDR1 SGHRS and CDR2 YFSETQ. CDR3 length equals 14 residues. Trimming at V came to 0 bases and at J to 4 bases, leaving 3 bases not matched to a gene. The CDR3 spells CASSLDRGSYGYTF. CDR3 DNA: TGCGCCAGCAGCTTGGACAGGGGTTCCTATGGCTACACCTTC.

This clonotype was seen many times. DNA for the CDR3: TGTGCCAGCAGCCCGACAGGAGTCCAAGAGACCCAGTACTTC. Translated: CASSPTGVQETQYF. V gene TRBV7-9 combines with J gene TRBJ2-5, with D tentatively TRBD1 (6 bases). CDR3 size: 14 residues. Between the trimmed V and J ends, which lost 5 bases and 1 base, there was a span of 11 bases. Germline CDR1 SEHNR, CDR2 FQNEAQ (reference sequence).

This clonotype showed up many times. The chain combines TRBV6-1 with TRBJ1-1; the D gene is possibly TRBD1 (5 bases). This CDR3 has 14 amino acids. Trimming left V 5 bases short and J 0 bases short, with 10 bases between. The germline gives CDR1 MNHNS, CDR2 SASEGT. The CDR3 sequence is CASSQGWMNTEAFF. DNA of the CDR3: TGTGCCAGCAGTCAGGGTTGGATGAACACTGAAGCTTTCTTT.

This clonotype was recorded a few times. A much larger clonotype is one base distant, so this may be a read error. The rearrangement joins TRBV28 to TRBJ2-3, with D possibly being TRBD2 (5 bases). CDR1 MDHEN and CDR2 SYDVKM come from the germline V gene. CDR3 length equals 15 residues. CDR3 in DNA: TGTGCCAGCAACGTTGTAAGGTCTAGCACAGATACGCGGTATTTT. Translating gives CASNVVRSSTDTRYF.

The chain combines TRBV9 with TRBJ2-3; 8 bases fit TRBD2. Germline loops: CDR1 SGDLS, CDR2 YYNGEE. The junction had 7 bases not matched to a gene; V was cut back by 3 bases and J by 4 bases. The CDR3 covers 15 residues. In nucleotides, the CDR3 is TGTGCCAGCAGCGCCAGCGGGAGCAGGGCAGATACGCAGTATTTT. Its protein is CASSASGSRADTQYF.

The gene calls are TRBV20-1 and TRBJ2-6; no clear D gene. This CDR3 contains 14 residues. Trimming removed 5 bases at V and 0 bases at J, with 8 bases between. In germline, CDR1 is DFQATT, CDR2 SNEGSKA (reference sequence). For the CDR3, the DNA is TGCAGTGCTGACACGACCTCTGGGGCCAACGTCCTGACTTTC. It codes for CSADTTSGANVLTF.

This clonotype showed up many times. This chain links TRBV28 with TRBJ1-5; the match to TRBD1 covers 9 bases. The junction had 6 bases not matched to a gene; V was cut back by 4 bases and J by 5 bases. The CDR3 extends over 15 amino acids. Germline values: CDR1 MDHEN, CDR2 SYDVKM. The CDR3 region has the DNA TGTGCCAGCAGTTCACTACAGGGGGCTTATCAGCCCCAGCATTTT. Translated: CASSSLQGAYQPQHF.

This clonotype has ten or more counts. This sequence joins TRBV12-3 or TRBV12-4 and TRBJ2-1, with D perhaps TRBD1 or TRBD2 (5 bases each). V was clipped by 2 bases and J by 10 bases, with 21 bases between them. CDR3 length: 16 residues. CDR3 coding DNA: TGTGCCAGCAGTTTAAGGGAGAGACAGCATCACTCGGAGCAGTTCTTC. It codes for CASSLRERQHHSEQFF.

This clonotype turned up a few times. V and J are TRBV12-5 and TRBJ2-4; D might be TRBD1 (5 bases). The V end lost 0 bases, the J end lost 9 bases, and 12 bases lay between the germline ends. Looked up from germline, CDR1 is LGHNT and CDR2 is FRNRAP. The length of the CDR3 is 14 residues. This CDR3 is CASGLVPSGRIQYF. CDR3 coding DNA: TGTGCTAGTGGTTTGGTACCATCAGGGCGCATTCAGTACTTC. Drawing the rest from reference TRBV12-5 and TRBJ2-4, the complete variable domain is DARVTQTPRHKVTEMGQEVTMRCQPILGHNTVFWYRQTMMQGLELLAYFRNRAPLDDSGMPKDRFSAEMPDATLATLKIQPSEPRDSAVYFCASGLVPSGRIQYFGAGTRLSVL.

Comments on this clonotype: This may be a read error, as it is one base from a much larger clone. J is TRBJ1-2 and V is TRBV28, with 8 bases matching TRBD1. Germline V gives CDR1 MDHEN, CDR2 SYDVKM. The CDR3 has 15 residues. CDR3 in amino acids: CAGSFQQGGHYGYTF. Written as DNA, the CDR3 is TGTGCCGGCAGTTTCCAACAGGGGGGGCACTATGGCTACACCTTC.

This clonotype has at least ten counts. The CDR3 sequence: CASSPGQGVTGELFF. The CDR3 DNA reads as TGTGCCAGCAGTCCCGGACAGGGGGTAACCGGGGAGCTGTTTTTT. The rearrangement uses TRBV27 and TRBJ2-2; TRBD1 agrees at 10 bases. J gave up 5 bases and V 5 bases, and 5 bases lay outside the gene matches. The germline gives CDR1 MNHEY, CDR2 SMNVEV (reference sequence). This CDR3 comprises 15 residues.

In this sample, this clonotype turned up many times. This chain uses TRBV20-1 with TRBJ2-2; D may be TRBD1 or TRBD2 (5 bases each). Germline V CDR1 and CDR2: DFQATT, SNEGSKA (reference sequence). V lost 5 bases and J 3 bases, leaving 10 bases between the germline ends. The CDR3 spans 13 residues. The CDR3 protein is CSAPGSYTGELFF. DNA for the CDR3: TGCAGTGCTCCAGGGAGTTACACCGGGGAGCTGTTTTTT.

This clonotype was seen repeatedly, ten times or more. This chain connects TRBV28 to TRBJ2-3; 15 bases line up with TRBD2. This CDR3 has 19 amino acids. From germline, CDR1 is MDHEN and CDR2 SYDVKM. V lost 3 bases to trimming and J lost 0 bases; unmatched junction nucleotides: 7. The CDR3 DNA reads TGTGCCAGCAGTTTCGGGACTAGCGGGAGGATGGCGAGCACAGATACGCAGTATTTT. This codes for CASSFGTSGRMASTDTQYF. Based on the CDR3 plus reference TRBV28 and TRBJ2-3, the full variable domain is DVKVTQSSRYLVKRTGEKVFLECVQDMDHENMFWYRQDPGLGLRLIYFSYDVKMKEKGDIPEGYSVSREKKERFSLILESASTNQTSMYLCASSFGTSGRMASTDTQYFGPGTRLTVL.

Ten or more counts support this clonotype. This chain uses TRBV7-9 with TRBJ2-7; 9 bases match TRBD1. The CDR3 length is 16 residues. The ends lost 5 bases at V and 3 bases at J; junction bases unmatched: 11. CDR1 and CDR2 from the germline V gene are SEHNR and FQNEAQ (reference sequence). The CDR3 DNA sequence: TGTGCCAGCAGCGAACGGACCGGGACAGGGTACTACGAGCAGTACTTC. Translating gives CASSERTGTGYYEQYF.

This clonotype was counted many times. V and J are TRBV2 and TRBJ2-5; the D gene is possibly TRBD2 (6 bases). Trimming left V 9 bases short and J 4 bases short, with 15 bases between. The germline V gene has CDR1 SNHLY and CDR2 FYNNEI. The CDR3 covers 13 residues. CDR3 bases: TGTGCCAGTCGACTACCCGGGGGAGAGACCCAGTACTTC. Its protein product is CASRLPGGETQYF.

This clonotype was detected ten times or more. The rearrangement uses TRBV20-1 and TRBJ1-1; D is unresolved. Trimming pared 6 bases from V and 5 bases from J, leaving 10 bases between. There are 11 residues in the CDR3. Germline-derived CDR1 and CDR2 are DFQATT and SNEGSKA (reference sequence). In DNA form, the CDR3 reads TGCAGTGCCCCGAAGAGGACTGAAGCTTTCTTT. Residues: CSAPKRTEAFF.

This clonotype was detected only a few times. The genes are TRBV9 and TRBJ2-7; perhaps TRBD2 as D (6 bases). Trimming pared 0 bases from V and 2 bases from J, leaving 12 bases between. This CDR3 comprises 15 residues. Germline CDR1 and CDR2: SGDLS and YYNGEE. The CDR3 loop is CASSVAGRGTYEQYF. Written as DNA, the CDR3 is TGTGCCAGCAGCGTAGCTGGGCGGGGAACCTACGAGCAGTACTTC.

The gene calls are TRBV27 and TRBJ2-2, with 14 nucleotides matching TRBD2. CDR3 size: 19 residues. Germline trimming cut 4 bases from V and 5 bases from J; bases unmatched to any gene: 12. The germline CDR1 and CDR2 sequences are MNHEY and SMNVEV (reference sequence). The CDR3: CASSSSTSGRAEGTGELFF. DNA for the CDR3: TGTGCCAGCAGTTCCTCGACTAGCGGGAGGGCCGAAGGGACCGGGGAGCTGTTTTTT.

This clonotype was counted many times. The chain uses TRBV5-1 and TRBJ2-3; D call uncertain. The length of the CDR3 is 15 residues. Germline assignment: CDR1 SGHRS and CDR2 YFSETQ. Between the trimmed V and J ends, which lost 0 bases and 5 bases, there was a span of 13 bases. CDR3 bases: TGCGCCAGCAGCTTGGAGCTGAGTATACGAGATACGCAGTATTTT. Translation: CASSLELSIRDTQYF. Based on the CDR3 plus reference TRBV5-1 and TRBJ2-3, the full variable domain is KAGVTQTPRYLIKTRGQQVTLSCSPISGHRSVSWYQQTPGQGLQFLFEYFSETQRNKGNFPGRFSGRQFSNSRSEMNVSTLELGDSALYLCASSLELSIRDTQYFGPGTRLTVL.

This clonotype was counted at least ten times. The rearrangement joins TRBV24-1 to TRBJ2-5; perhaps TRBD1 as D (8 bases). This CDR3 region has 18 residues. Trimming took off 0 bases at V and 0 bases at J, with 16 bases between the two ends. In germline, CDR1 is KGHDR, CDR2 SFDVKD. CDR3 in DNA: TGTGCCACCAGTGATTTGCCTGGACAGGGAGGGTACCAAGAGACCCAGTACTTC. Translation: CATSDLPGQGGYQETQYF.